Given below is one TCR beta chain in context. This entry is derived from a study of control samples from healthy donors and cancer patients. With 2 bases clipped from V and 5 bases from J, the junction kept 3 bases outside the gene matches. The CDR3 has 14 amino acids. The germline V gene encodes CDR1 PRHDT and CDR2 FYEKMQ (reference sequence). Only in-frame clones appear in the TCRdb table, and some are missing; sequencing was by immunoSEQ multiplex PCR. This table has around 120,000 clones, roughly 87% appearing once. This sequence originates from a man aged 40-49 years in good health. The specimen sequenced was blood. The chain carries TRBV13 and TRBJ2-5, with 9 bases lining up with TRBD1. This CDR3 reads CASSLRTGDETQYF. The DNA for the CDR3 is TGTGCCAGCAGCTTAAGGACAGGGGACGAGACCCAGTACTTC.